Each of the 15 T cell receptor beta chains below was sequenced from the same sample in a study of blood T cells in healthy people across ages. For the second PCR, which ran for roughly 6 to 11 cycles, a sample-barcoded 5' primer and a J-beta primer mix were used. MiXCR, run by TCRdb on the 5' RACE reads, gives a single entry per CDR3 protein. This table holds fewer than 900,000 distinct CDR3 sequences, approximately 35% found once. The source material was blood. The receptors shown here come from a man aged 18 to 35 in good health.

V is TRBV6-5 and J is TRBJ1-4; the match to TRBD1 covers 7 bases. The CDR3 consists of 15 residues. Trimming took 0 bases from V and 6 from J; bases not matched to a gene: 4. Looked up from germline, CDR1 is MNHEY and CDR2 is SVGAGI. The CDR3, as DNA: TGTGCCAGCAGTTACTCGCAGGGGGGTTATGAAAAACTGTTTTTT. Amino acid sequence: CASSYSQGGYEKLFF.

The rearrangement joins TRBV6-5 to TRBJ2-5, with D perhaps being TRBD1 or TRBD2 (5 bases each). V lost 5 bases and J lost 2, with 15 bases in between. Germline V gene sequence: CDR1 MNHEY, CDR2 SVGAGI. The CDR3 loop spans 15 amino acids. DNA of the CDR3: TGTGCCAGCAGTCCGTCTCCGGGACCGCAAGAGACCCAGTACTTC. It translates to CASSPSPGPQETQYF.

The rearrangement links TRBV6-5 to TRBJ1-1; D unresolved. Germline-derived CDR1 and CDR2 are MNHEY and SVGAGI. The ends were cut back, 4 bases at V and 4 bases at J, with 19 bases in the middle. The length of the CDR3 is 16 residues. The CDR3 DNA reads TGTGCCAGCAGTTCCCTATCCCGTAACGAGGGCACTGAAGCTTTCTTT. This gives the protein CASSSLSRNEGTEAFF.

This clonotype showed up just a few times. The chain links TRBV30 to TRBJ2-2, with 7 nucleotides matching TRBD1. The CDR3 is 13 residues long. V shed 5 bases, J shed 6 bases, and the junction held 6 bases outside the gene matches. In germline, CDR1 is GTSNPN, CDR2 SVGIG (reference sequence). The CDR3 coding sequence is TGTGCCTGGGGCCTGAGGGGGCCCGGGGAGCTGTTTTTT. It encodes CAWGLRGPGELFF.

A word on this clonotype: One base away lies a much larger clone, so this may be a sequencing read error. The rearrangement joins TRBV12-3 or TRBV12-4 to TRBJ2-3, with D perhaps matching TRBD1 or TRBD2 (5 bases each). The CDR3 is made up of 12 amino acids. V shed 7 bases and J shed 6 bases, with 11 bases lying between them. CDR3: CASTEGFDTQYF. CDR3 coding DNA: TGTGCCAGCACCGAGGGGTTTGATACGCAGTATTTT.

This chain links TRBV12-3 or TRBV12-4 with TRBJ2-5, with 9 bases lining up with TRBD1. The length of the CDR3 is 13 residues. The CDR3 DNA reads as TGTGCAACCAGAACAGGGGGCGGAAAGACCCAGTACTTC. Its translation: CATRTGGGKTQYF.

This chain connects TRBV20-1 to TRBJ1-1, with unresolved D. Deletions cut 0 bases from V and 7 bases from J, with 6 bases between. This CDR3 is built from 11 residues. Per the germline V gene, CDR1 is DFQATT and CDR2 is SNEGSKA (reference sequence). The CDR3 sequence is CSARELSEAFF. The CDR3 nucleotides are TGCAGTGCTAGAGAGCTGAGTGAAGCTTTCTTT.

This chain links TRBV27 with TRBJ1-1; 8 bases are shared with TRBD1. CDR3 length equals 16 residues. The V gene end was trimmed by 0 bases and the J gene end by 3 bases; junction bases not matched to a gene: 6. The V gene's germline CDR1 is MNHEY and CDR2 SMNVEV (reference sequence). The CDR3 spells CASSLSNRGVDTEAFF. CDR3 DNA sequence: TGTGCCAGCAGTTTATCGAACAGGGGGGTAGACACTGAAGCTTTCTTT.

There are a few counts of this clonotype. V is TRBV7-9 and J is TRBJ2-5; D is ambiguous. Germline CDR1 SEHNR, CDR2 FQNEAQ (reference sequence). The CDR3 spans 17 residues. The V and J ends lost 3 bases and 1 base respectively, with 18 bases between them. CDR3 region: CASSFPIPQNRQETQYF. CDR3 sequence (DNA): TGTGCCAGCAGCTTCCCCATCCCGCAGAACCGCCAAGAGACCCAGTACTTC.

The chain links TRBV4-1 to TRBJ1-4; D gene ambiguous. The CDR3 consists of 16 residues. Trimming stripped 0 bases from V and 7 bases from J, with 15 bases between. In germline, CDR1 is MGHRA, CDR2 YSYEKL. CDR3 loop: CASSQDFGQTFEKLFF. In DNA form, the CDR3 reads TGCGCCAGCAGCCAAGATTTTGGGCAGACGTTTGAAAAACTGTTTTTT.

Only one count was recorded for this clonotype. The chain has TRBV5-1 and TRBJ1-2; 9 positions match TRBD1. The J segment lost 2 bases and the V segment lost 4 bases, leaving 6 bases of the junction unmatched. Germline lookup yields CDR1 SGHRS and CDR2 YFSETQ. The CDR3 consists of 15 residues. This chain's CDR3 is CASSPWTGENYGYTF. In nucleotides, the CDR3 is TGCGCCAGCAGCCCCTGGACAGGGGAAAACTATGGCTACACCTTC.

V is TRBV30 and J is TRBJ2-7; TRBD2 is a possible D gene (6 bases). This CDR3 comprises 14 residues. The germline V and J ends were trimmed by 0 bases and 2 bases, with 11 bases remaining between them. CDR1 is GTSNPN, CDR2 SVGIG, per germline (reference sequence). The CDR3, as DNA: TGTGCCTGGAGTGTTAGGAGGGTTACCTACGAGCAGTACTTC. Translating it yields CAWSVRRVTYEQYF.

This chain links TRBV20-1 with TRBJ2-1, with 14 bases fitting TRBD2. CDR1 and CDR2 (germline): DFQATT, SNEGSKA (reference sequence). This CDR3 has 13 residues. J was trimmed by 9 bases and V by 5 bases; bases with no gene match: 3. CDR3 sequence reads: CSAAGLAGVEQFF. The CDR3 nucleotides read TGCAGTGCTGCGGGACTAGCGGGGGTTGAGCAGTTCTTC.

This clonotype was counted many times. The chain employs TRBV15 and TRBJ2-7, with TRBD2 as a possible D gene (5 bases). Trimming stripped 0 bases from V and 7 bases from J, with 19 bases between. The CDR3 length is 16 residues. Germline V gene data show CDR1 as LNHNV and CDR2 as YYDKDF (reference sequence). CDR3 DNA sequence: TGTGCCACCAGCAGAGAGGTTGTAAGCGGTCAGTTGGAGCAGTACTTC. Amino acids: CATSREVVSGQLEQYF.

Regarding this clonotype: Possible read error: a much larger clone is one base away. The chain links TRBV4-2 to TRBJ2-1; 10 bases agree with TRBD1. V lost 0 bases to trimming and J lost 10 bases; unmatched junction nucleotides: 9. The germline V gene encodes CDR1 LGHNA and CDR2 YNFKEQ. The length of the CDR3 is 16 residues. The CDR3 loop reads CASSQDRGTGDYEQFF. CDR3 sequence (DNA): TGTGCCAGCAGCCAAGATAGGGGGACAGGGGACTACGAGCAGTTCTTC.